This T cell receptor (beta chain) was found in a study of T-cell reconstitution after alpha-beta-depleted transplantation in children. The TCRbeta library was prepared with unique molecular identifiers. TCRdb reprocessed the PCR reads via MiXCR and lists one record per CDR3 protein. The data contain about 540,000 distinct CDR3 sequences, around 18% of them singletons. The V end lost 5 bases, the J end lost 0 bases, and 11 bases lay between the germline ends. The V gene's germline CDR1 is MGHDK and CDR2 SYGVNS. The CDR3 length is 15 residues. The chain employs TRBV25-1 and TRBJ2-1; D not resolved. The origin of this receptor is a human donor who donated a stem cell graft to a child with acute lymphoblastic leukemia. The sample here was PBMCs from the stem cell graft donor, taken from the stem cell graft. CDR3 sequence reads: CASSPPLSSYNEQFF. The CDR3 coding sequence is TGTGCCAGCAGTCCTCCGTTAAGCTCCTACAATGAGCAGTTCTTC.